This T cell receptor (beta chain) was identified in a study of shared clonotypes between healthy human individuals. The CDR3 is 14 amino acids. The germline CDR1 and CDR2 sequences are SGHAT and FQDESV (reference sequence). Trimming cost V 2 bases and J 8 bases; bases outside gene matches: 5. Using immunoSEQ multiplex PCR, the repertoire was profiled, and TCRdb retains in-frame clones only, with some absent. Here the sample spans roughly 1 million clones, more than 75% being singletons. This TCR was sampled from a man between 18 and 35 years old in good health. Some clones in this sample may be carry-over from other donors' samples. Sequenced sample: memory CD4+ T cells from PBMCs. Noted subset: CD45RA-negative fraction. The gene calls are TRBV11-1 and TRBJ2-1, with 8 bases matching TRBD1. The CDR3: CASSLRQGSDEQFF. In DNA, the CDR3 is TGTGCCAGCAGCTTACGACAGGGGAGCGATGAGCAGTTCTTC.